These 22 T cell receptor beta chains share one sample of origin, sequenced in a study of identical twins. TCRdb reanalysed the 5' RACE reads using MiXCR and keeps one entry per CDR3 protein. The data show 300,000 to 400,000 distinct CDR3 sequences, with 9% to 10% seen just once and 8.5% to 10% held by the top ten. The material sequenced was naive T cells sorted from blood. These receptors all come from a woman aged 45-65 years in good health.

The table lists this clonotype with a few counts. The CDR3 DNA is TGCGCCAGCATGGGGGGGAATGAGCAGTTCTTC. Translation gives CASMGGNEQFF. This rearrangement joins TRBV5-1 to TRBJ2-1; TRBD2 aligns across 7 bases. V lost 6 bases to trimming and J lost 7 bases; unmatched junction nucleotides: 1. Germline V gene sequence: CDR1 SGHRS, CDR2 YFSETQ. There are 11 residues in the CDR3. The full variable domain, with the rest looked up from reference TRBV5-1 and TRBJ2-1, is KAGVTQTPRYLIKTRGQQVTLSCSPISGHRSVSWYQQTPGQGLQFLFEYFSETQRNKGNFPGRFSGRQFSNSRSEMNVSTLELGDSALYLCASMGGNEQFFGPGTRLTVL.

This clonotype has a count of ten or more. This sequence joins TRBV7-9 and TRBJ2-5; D gene ambiguous. V was trimmed by 5 bases and J by 3 bases, leaving 16 bases between them. The CDR3 contains 15 residues. In germline, CDR1 is SEHNR, CDR2 FQNEAQ (reference sequence). The CDR3 loop reads CASSRRGIREETQYF. In DNA form, the CDR3 reads TGTGCCAGCAGCCGCCGAGGAATCCGTGAAGAGACCCAGTACTTC.

This clonotype came up many times. This chain joins TRBV6-5 and TRBJ1-1; no clear D. V lost 2 bases to trimming and J lost 1 base, with 5 bases between them. Germline assignment: CDR1 MNHEY and CDR2 SVGAGI. This CDR3 is built from 13 residues. CDR3 DNA: TGTGCCAGCAGTTACGGCAGGAACACTGAAGCTTTCTTT. This encodes CASSYGRNTEAFF.

Many counts were recorded for this clonotype. CDR3 in amino acids: CSARGQGVNEQFF. The CDR3 DNA is TGCAGTGCTAGGGGTCAGGGGGTGAATGAGCAGTTCTTC. J is TRBJ2-1 and V is TRBV20-1, with 7 bases identical to TRBD1. The CDR3 has 13 amino acids. V shed 3 bases and J 7 bases; nucleotides not matched to a gene: 6. Germline assignment: CDR1 DFQATT and CDR2 SNEGSKA (reference sequence).

This clonotype has a handful of counts. The V and J genes are TRBV19 and TRBJ1-2, with 7 bases matching TRBD1. Germline V gene data show CDR1 as LNHDA and CDR2 as SQIVND (reference sequence). This CDR3 contains 13 residues. Trimming removed 8 bases from V and 2 bases from J; junction bases left unmatched: 5. The DNA of the CDR3 is TGTGCCAGTCGGCAGGGACAGAACTATGGCTACACCTTC. Its translation is CASRQGQNYGYTF.

This clonotype was seen only a few times. The rearrangement links TRBV12-5 to TRBJ2-1, with D uncertain. Germline CDR1 reads LGHNT; CDR2 reads FRNRAP. The CDR3 is 14 amino acids. The V end lost 3 bases, the J end lost 6 bases, and 12 bases lay between the germline ends. DNA for the CDR3: TGTGCTAGTGGTTTCCCCCCAGCTGGCAATGAGCAGTTCTTC. This encodes CASGFPPAGNEQFF.

This clonotype was observed a handful of times. J is TRBJ2-1 and V is TRBV5-1; D unresolved. CDR1 SGHRS and CDR2 YFSETQ come from the germline V gene. The V end was cut by 4 bases, the J end by 7 bases, with 15 bases between. The CDR3 consists of 14 residues. The CDR3 DNA reads TGCGCCAGCAGCGTACCCCGGGCTACTAATGAGCAGTTCTTC. Translated: CASSVPRATNEQFF.

Many counts were recorded for this clonotype. The CDR3 loop is CASSPRRTGLNEQFF. In DNA, the CDR3 is TGTGCCAGCAGTCCCCGAAGGACAGGGCTAAATGAGCAGTTCTTC. This chain links TRBV12-3 or TRBV12-4 with TRBJ2-1; 8 nucleotides agree with TRBD1. The junction had 10 bases not matched to a gene; V was cut back by 5 bases and J by 7 bases. CDR3 size: 15 residues.

Only a few counts were recorded for this clonotype. The chain uses TRBV7-6 and TRBJ1-1, with D perhaps matching TRBD1 (5 bases). CDR3 length equals 13 residues. V was trimmed by 2 bases and J by 5 bases, leaving 9 bases between them. Germline V gives CDR1 SGHVS, CDR2 FNYEAQ. The CDR3 loop reads CASSLWGRTEAFF. The CDR3 bases are TGTGCCAGCAGCTTATGGGGACGGACTGAAGCTTTCTTT.

This chain joins TRBV4-1 and TRBJ2-1; a possible D gene is TRBD1 (5 bases). This CDR3 is built from 15 residues. V was shortened by 5 bases and J by 3 bases, with 14 bases between the two germline ends. Germline V gives CDR1 MGHRA, CDR2 YSYEKL. The CDR3 nucleotides are TGCGCCAGCAGCGCTCTGGACACGAACTACAATGAGCAGTTCTTC. It encodes CASSALDTNYNEQFF.

The chain has TRBV11-1 and TRBJ2-7; 9 bases fit TRBD1. CDR1 is SGHAT, CDR2 FQDESV, per germline (reference sequence). The CDR3 is 14 amino acids. V lost 4 bases, J lost 2 bases, and 3 bases stayed unmatched. The CDR3 sequence: CASSSRTGAYEQYF. As DNA, the CDR3 is TGTGCCAGCAGCTCTCGGACAGGGGCCTACGAGCAGTACTTC.

This clonotype occurred a few times. The V gene is TRBV12-3 or TRBV12-4, the J gene TRBJ1-1; D gene ambiguous. The CDR3 covers 11 residues. The V gene lost 3 bases and the J gene lost 6 bases, with 5 bases spanning the gap. CDR3 residues: CASSLFAEAFF. For the CDR3, the DNA is TGTGCCAGCAGTTTGTTTGCTGAAGCTTTCTTT.

This clonotype has at least ten counts. J is TRBJ2-1 and V is TRBV24-1, with D possibly being TRBD1 (6 bases). The CDR3 has 15 residues. The V end lost 3 bases, the J end lost 4 bases, and 12 bases lay between the germline ends. The germline V gene encodes CDR1 KGHDR and CDR2 SFDVKD. The CDR3 loop reads CATSDPGTFYNEQFF. The CDR3 DNA is TGTGCCACCAGTGATCCCGGGACATTTTACAATGAGCAGTTCTTC.

V usage is TRBV24-1 and J usage is TRBJ2-2; possibly TRBD1 for D (5 bases). Germline lookup yields CDR1 KGHDR and CDR2 SFDVKD. The CDR3 is made up of 16 amino acids. V was clipped by 7 bases and J by 5 bases, with 19 bases between them. Here the CDR3 DNA reads TGTGCCACCAGGGGCGGTGACAGATCCTTTACCGGGGAGCTGTTTTTT. This sequence encodes CATRGGDRSFTGELFF.

This clonotype was counted many times. The gene calls are TRBV5-1 and TRBJ1-2, with 8 bases identical to TRBD1. The V segment lost 5 bases and the J segment 4 bases; nucleotides outside the gene matches: 7. The CDR3 spans 14 residues. Germline lookup yields CDR1 SGHRS and CDR2 YFSETQ. The CDR3 region has the DNA TGCGCCAGCAGGCCAGGGGGCGCGGTCTATGGCTACACCTTC. This translates into CASRPGGAVYGYTF.

Many counts were recorded for this clonotype. Here the CDR3 DNA reads TGCGCCAGCAGCCCCATAGGGACTAGCGGGAGGGAAAGGGCCGGCGAGCAGTACGTC. Its translation: CASSPIGTSGRERAGEQYV. V usage is TRBV4-1 and J usage is TRBJ2-7, with TRBD2 matching 16 bases. The CDR3 totals 19 residues. The ends lost 4 bases at V and 6 bases at J; junction bases unmatched: 15. The germline V gene encodes CDR1 MGHRA and CDR2 YSYEKL.

The CDR3 nucleotides read TGTGCCACCAGTGCCCGGGTCACAGATACGCAGTATTTT. Encoded protein: CATSARVTDTQYF. The rearrangement uses TRBV24-1 and TRBJ2-3; D unresolved. V was shortened by 5 bases and J by 2 bases, with 7 bases between the two germline ends. Germline values: CDR1 KGHDR, CDR2 SFDVKD. This CDR3 region has 13 residues.

The chain uses TRBV5-1 and TRBJ2-3; a weak D match, TRBD1 (6 bases). This CDR3 has 15 amino acids. Germline V gene sequence: CDR1 SGHRS, CDR2 YFSETQ. Deletions cut 7 bases from V and 7 bases from J, with 22 bases between. The CDR3 loop is CASHEGGNGLNTQYF. CDR3 nucleotides: TGCGCCAGCCACGAAGGGGGAAATGGATTGAATACGCAGTATTTT.

This clonotype appeared many times. The V gene is TRBV9, the J gene TRBJ2-1; TRBD2 agrees at 12 bases. Trimming removed 0 bases from V and 0 bases from J; junction bases left unmatched: 10. This CDR3 comprises 20 residues. Germline lookup yields CDR1 SGDLS and CDR2 YYNGEE. CDR3 sequence (DNA): TGTGCCAGCAGCGTAGCTGAGGGACTAGCGGGCCTCAGCTCCTACAATGAGCAGTTCTTC. Protein sequence: CASSVAEGLAGLSSYNEQFF.

In this sample, this clonotype turned up a few times. The rearrangement uses TRBV7-9 and TRBJ2-5; D perhaps matches TRBD1 (5 bases). CDR1 and CDR2 from the germline V gene are SEHNR and FQNEAQ (reference sequence). The V end was cut by 2 bases, the J end by 2 bases, with 9 bases between. CDR3 length: 14 residues. In nucleotides, the CDR3 is TGTGCCAGCAGCTTAAGACAGCCACAAGAGACCCAGTACTTC. Its protein is CASSLRQPQETQYF. The full variable domain, with the rest looked up from reference TRBV7-9 and TRBJ2-5, is DTGVSQNPRHKITKRGQNVTFRCDPISEHNRLYWYRQTLGQGPEFLTYFQNEAQLEKSRLLSDRFSAERPKGSFSTLEIQRTEQGDSAMYLCASSLRQPQETQYFGPGTRLLVL.

The chain links TRBV20-1 to TRBJ2-5, with D maybe TRBD2 (6 bases). The V end lost 3 bases, the J end lost 10 bases, and 18 bases lay between the germline ends. CDR3 size: 13 residues. Per the germline V gene, CDR1 is DFQATT and CDR2 is SNEGSKA (reference sequence). As DNA, the CDR3 is TGCAGTGCTAGCGATCCTCTAGCGTACGGCCAGTACTTC. Amino acids: CSASDPLAYGQYF.

The chain recombines TRBV18 with TRBJ1-1, with D possibly being TRBD1 (6 bases). This CDR3 region has 12 residues. The V gene lost 3 bases and the J gene lost 11 bases, with 13 bases spanning the gap. CDR1 and CDR2 (germline): KGHSH, LQKENI. The CDR3 protein is CASSPDRPGAFF. The DNA of the CDR3 is TGTGCCAGCTCACCTGACAGGCCCGGGGCTTTCTTT. Filled out from reference TRBV18 and TRBJ1-1, the complete variable domain reads NAGVMQNPRHLVRRRGQEARLRCSPMKGHSHVYWYRQLPEEGLKFMVYLQKENIIDESGMPKERFSAEFPKEGPSILRIQQVVRGDSAAYFCASSPDRPGAFFGQGTRLTVV.